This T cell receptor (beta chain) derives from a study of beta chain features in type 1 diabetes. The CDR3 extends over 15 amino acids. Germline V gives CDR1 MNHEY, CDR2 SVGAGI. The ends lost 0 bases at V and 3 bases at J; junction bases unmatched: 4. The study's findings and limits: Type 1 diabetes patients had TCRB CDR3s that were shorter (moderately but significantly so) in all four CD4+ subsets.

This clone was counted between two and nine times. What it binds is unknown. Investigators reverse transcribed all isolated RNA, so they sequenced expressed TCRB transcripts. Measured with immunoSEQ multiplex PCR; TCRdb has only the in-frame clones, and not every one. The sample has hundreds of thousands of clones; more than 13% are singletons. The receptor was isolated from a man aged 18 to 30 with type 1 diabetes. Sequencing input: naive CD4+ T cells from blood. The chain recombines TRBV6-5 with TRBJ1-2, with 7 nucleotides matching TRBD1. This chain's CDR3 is CASSYSRQGYYGYTF. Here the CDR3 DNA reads TGTGCCAGCAGTTACTCGAGACAGGGCTACTATGGCTACACCTTC.